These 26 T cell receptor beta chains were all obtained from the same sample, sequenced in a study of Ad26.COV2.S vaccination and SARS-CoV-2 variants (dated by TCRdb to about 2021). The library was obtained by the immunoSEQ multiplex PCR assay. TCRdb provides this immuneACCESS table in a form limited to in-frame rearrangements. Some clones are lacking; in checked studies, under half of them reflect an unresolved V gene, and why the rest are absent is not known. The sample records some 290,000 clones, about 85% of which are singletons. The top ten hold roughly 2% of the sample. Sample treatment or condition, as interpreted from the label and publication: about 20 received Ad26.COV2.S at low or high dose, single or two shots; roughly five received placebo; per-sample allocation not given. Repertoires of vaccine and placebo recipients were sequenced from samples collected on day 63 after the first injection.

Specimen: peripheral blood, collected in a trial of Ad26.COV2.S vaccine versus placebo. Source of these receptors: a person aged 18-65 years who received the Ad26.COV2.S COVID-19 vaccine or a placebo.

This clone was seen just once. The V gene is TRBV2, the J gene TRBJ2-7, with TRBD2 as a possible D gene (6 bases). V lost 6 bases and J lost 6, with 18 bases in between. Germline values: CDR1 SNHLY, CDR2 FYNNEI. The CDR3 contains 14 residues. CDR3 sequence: CASREGRSVSEQYF. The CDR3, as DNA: TGTGCCAGCAGGGAGGGGCGGTCAGTGTCCGAGCAGTACTTC.

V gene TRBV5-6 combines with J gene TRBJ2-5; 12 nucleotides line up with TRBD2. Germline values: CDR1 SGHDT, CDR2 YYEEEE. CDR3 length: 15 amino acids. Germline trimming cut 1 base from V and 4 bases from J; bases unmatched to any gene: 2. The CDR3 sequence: CASSLTSGGPETQYF. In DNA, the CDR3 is TGTGCCAGCAGCTTGACTAGCGGGGGGCCAGAGACCCAGTACTTC.

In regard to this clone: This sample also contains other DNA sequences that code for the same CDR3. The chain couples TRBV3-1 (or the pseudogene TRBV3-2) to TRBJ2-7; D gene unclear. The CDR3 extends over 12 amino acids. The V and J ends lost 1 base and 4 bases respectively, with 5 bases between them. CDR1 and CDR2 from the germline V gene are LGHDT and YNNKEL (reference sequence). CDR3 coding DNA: TGTGCCAGCAGCCAAGTGCCATACGAGCAGTACTTC. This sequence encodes CASSQVPYEQYF.

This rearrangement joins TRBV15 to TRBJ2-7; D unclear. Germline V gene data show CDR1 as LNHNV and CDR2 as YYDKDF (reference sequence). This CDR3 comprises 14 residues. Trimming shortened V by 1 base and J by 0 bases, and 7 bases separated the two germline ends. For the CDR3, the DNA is TGTGCCACCAGCAGAGTAAGGAGCTCCTACGAGCAGTACTTC. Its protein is CATSRVRSSYEQYF.

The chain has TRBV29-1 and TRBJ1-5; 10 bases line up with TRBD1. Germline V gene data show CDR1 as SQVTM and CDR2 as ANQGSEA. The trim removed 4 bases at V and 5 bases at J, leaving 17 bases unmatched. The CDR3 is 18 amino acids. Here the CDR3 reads CSVVSTGGVGTGHQPQHF. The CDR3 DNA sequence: TGCAGCGTTGTATCGACAGGGGGCGTCGGTACAGGCCATCAGCCCCAGCATTTT.

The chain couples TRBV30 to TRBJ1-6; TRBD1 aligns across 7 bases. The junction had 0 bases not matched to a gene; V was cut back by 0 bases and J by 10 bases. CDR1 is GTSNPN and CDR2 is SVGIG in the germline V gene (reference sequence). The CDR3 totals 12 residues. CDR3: CAWSVGGSPLHF. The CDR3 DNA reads TGTGCCTGGAGTGTAGGGGGCTCACCCCTCCACTTT. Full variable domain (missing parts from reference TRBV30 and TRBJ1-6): SQTIHQWPATLVQPVGSPLSLECTVEGTSNPNLYWYRQAAGRGLQLLFYSVGIGQISSEVPQNLSASRPQDRQFILSSKKLLLSDSGFYLCAWSVGGSPLHFGNGTRLTVT.

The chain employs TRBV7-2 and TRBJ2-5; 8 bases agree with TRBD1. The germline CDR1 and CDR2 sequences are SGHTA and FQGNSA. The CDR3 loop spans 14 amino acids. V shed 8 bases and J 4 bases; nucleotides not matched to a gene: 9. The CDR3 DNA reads TGTGCCAGCTCAGGGGGCAGTAGGGGAGAGACCCAGTACTTC. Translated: CASSGGSRGETQYF.

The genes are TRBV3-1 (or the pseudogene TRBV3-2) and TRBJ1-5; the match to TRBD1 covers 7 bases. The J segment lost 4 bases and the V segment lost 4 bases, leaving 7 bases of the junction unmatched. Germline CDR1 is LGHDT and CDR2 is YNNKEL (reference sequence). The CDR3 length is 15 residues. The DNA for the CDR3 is TGTGCCAGCAGCCGGGACAGCAATAGTAATCAGCCCCAGCATTTT. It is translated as CASSRDSNSNQPQHF.

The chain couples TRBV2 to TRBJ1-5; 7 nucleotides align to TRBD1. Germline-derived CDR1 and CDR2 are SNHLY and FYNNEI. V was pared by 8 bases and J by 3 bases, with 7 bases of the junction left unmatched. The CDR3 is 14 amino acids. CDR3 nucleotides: TGTGCCAGCCGCTTGGGACAGAACAATCAGCCCCAGCATTTT. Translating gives CASRLGQNNQPQHF.

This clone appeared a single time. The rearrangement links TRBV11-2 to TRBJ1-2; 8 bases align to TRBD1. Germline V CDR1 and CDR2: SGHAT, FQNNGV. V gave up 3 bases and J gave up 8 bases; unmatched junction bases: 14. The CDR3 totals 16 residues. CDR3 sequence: CASSLGVAGGLRGYTF. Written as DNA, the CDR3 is TGTGCCAGCAGCTTGGGTGTGGCAGGGGGCCTTCGAGGCTACACCTTC.

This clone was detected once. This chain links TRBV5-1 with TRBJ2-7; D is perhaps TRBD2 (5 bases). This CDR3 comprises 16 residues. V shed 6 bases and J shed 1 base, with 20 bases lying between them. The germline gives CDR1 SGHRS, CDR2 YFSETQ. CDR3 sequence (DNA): TGCGCCAGCATGCCCAAGGAGGCGAAAGGATCCTACGAGCAGTACTTC. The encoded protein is CASMPKEAKGSYEQYF.

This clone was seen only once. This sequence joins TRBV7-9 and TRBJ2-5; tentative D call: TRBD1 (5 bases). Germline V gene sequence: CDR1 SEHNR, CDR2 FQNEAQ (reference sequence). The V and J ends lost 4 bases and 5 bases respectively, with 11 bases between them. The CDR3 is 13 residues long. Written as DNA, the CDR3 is TGTGCCAGCAGCTCCCCAGGGTGGGAGACCCAGTACTTC. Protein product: CASSSPGWETQYF.

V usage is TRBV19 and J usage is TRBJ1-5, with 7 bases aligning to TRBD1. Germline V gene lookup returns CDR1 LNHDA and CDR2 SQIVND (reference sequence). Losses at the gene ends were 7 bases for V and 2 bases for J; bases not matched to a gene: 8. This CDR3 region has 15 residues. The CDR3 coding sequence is TGTGCCAGTAATCGACAGGGTTCGCGCAATCAGCCCCAGCATTTT. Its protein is CASNRQGSRNQPQHF.

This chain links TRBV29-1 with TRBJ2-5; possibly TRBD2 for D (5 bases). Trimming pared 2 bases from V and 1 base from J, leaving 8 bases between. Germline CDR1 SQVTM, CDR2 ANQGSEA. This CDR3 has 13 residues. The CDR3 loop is CSVEKRPQETQYF. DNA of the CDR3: TGCAGCGTTGAAAAGCGGCCCCAAGAGACCCAGTACTTC. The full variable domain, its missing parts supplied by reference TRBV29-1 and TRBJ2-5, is SAVISQKPSRDICQRGTSLTIQCQVDSQVTMMFWYRQQPGQSLTLIATANQGSEATYESGFVIDKFPISRPNLTFSTLTVSNMSPEDSSIYLCSVEKRPQETQYFGPGTRLLVL.

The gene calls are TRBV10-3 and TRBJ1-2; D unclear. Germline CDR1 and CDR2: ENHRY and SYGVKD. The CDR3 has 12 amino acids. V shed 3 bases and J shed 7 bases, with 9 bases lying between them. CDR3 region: CAISEEGRGYTF. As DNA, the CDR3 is TGTGCCATCAGTGAAGAAGGACGTGGCTACACCTTC.

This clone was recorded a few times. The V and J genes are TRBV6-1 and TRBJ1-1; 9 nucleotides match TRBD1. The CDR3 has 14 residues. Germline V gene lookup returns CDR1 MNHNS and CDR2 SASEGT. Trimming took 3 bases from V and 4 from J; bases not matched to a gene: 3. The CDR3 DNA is TGTGCCAGCAGTGATAGACAGGGGGGCACTGAAGCTTTCTTT. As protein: CASSDRQGGTEAFF.

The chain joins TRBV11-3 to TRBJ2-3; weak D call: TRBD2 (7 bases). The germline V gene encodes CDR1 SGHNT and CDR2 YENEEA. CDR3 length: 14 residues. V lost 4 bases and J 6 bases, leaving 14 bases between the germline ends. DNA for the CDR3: TGTGCCAGCAGCTCGTTGGGGGGGGCGGATACGCAGTATTTT. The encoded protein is CASSSLGGADTQYF.

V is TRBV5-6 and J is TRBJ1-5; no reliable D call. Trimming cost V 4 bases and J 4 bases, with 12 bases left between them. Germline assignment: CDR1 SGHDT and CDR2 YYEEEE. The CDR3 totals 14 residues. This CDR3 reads CASSALQNNQPQHF. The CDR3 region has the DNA TGTGCCAGCAGCGCACTCCAGAATAATCAGCCCCAGCATTTT. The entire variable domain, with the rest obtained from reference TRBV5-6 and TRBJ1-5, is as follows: DAGVTQSPTHLIKTRGQQVTLRCSPKSGHDTVSWYQQALGQGPQFIFQYYEEEERQRGNFPDRFSGHQFPNYSSELNVNALLLGDSALYLCASSALQNNQPQHFGDGTRLSIL.

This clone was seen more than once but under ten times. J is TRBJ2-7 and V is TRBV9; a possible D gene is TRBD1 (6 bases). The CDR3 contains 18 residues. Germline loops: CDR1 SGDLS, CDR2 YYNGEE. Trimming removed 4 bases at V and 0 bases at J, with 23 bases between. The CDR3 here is CASSLSGTLRFPSYEQYF. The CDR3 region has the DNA TGTGCCAGCAGCCTTTCCGGGACACTGAGGTTTCCCTCCTACGAGCAGTACTTC.

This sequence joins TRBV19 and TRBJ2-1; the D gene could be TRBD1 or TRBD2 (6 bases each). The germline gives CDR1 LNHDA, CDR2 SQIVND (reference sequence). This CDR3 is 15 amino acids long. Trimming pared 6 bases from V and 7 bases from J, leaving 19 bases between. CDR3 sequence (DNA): TGTGCCAGTAGCACCAGAACCGGGGGCCGTAATGAGCAGTTCTTC. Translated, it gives CASSTRTGGRNEQFF. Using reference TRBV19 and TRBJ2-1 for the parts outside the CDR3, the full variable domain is DGGITQSPKYLFRKEGQNVTLSCEQNLNHDAMYWYRQDPGQGLRLIYYSQIVNDFQKGDIAEGYSVSREKKESFPLTVTSAQKNPTAFYLCASSTRTGGRNEQFFGPGTRLTVL.

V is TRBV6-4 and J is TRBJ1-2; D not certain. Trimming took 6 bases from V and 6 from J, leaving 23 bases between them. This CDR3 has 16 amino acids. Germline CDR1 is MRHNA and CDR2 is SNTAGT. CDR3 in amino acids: CASRTPRWVKTDGYTF. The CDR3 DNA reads TGTGCCAGCAGGACCCCCAGATGGGTCAAAACGGATGGCTACACCTTC.

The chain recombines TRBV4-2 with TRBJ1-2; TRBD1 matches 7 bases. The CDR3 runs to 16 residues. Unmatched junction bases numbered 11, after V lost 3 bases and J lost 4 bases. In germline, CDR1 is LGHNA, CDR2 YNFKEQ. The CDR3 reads CASSHVGRQGGYGYTF. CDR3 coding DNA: TGTGCCAGCAGCCATGTCGGGAGACAGGGCGGCTATGGCTACACCTTC.

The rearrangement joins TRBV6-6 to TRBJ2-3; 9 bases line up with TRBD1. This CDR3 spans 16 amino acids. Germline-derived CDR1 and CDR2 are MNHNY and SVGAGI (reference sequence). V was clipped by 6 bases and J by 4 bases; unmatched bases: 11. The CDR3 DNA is TGTGCCAGCAGCCCTACAGGGGGCAGGGGATCAGATACGCAGTATTTT. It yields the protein CASSPTGGRGSDTQYF.

Here the CDR3 reads CATSRERGTGRTIYF. CDR3 bases: TGTGCCACCAGCAGAGAAAGGGGGACAGGGCGCACCATATATTTT. The J gene is TRBJ1-3, the V gene TRBV15; TRBD1 agrees at 9 bases. CDR1 is LNHNV and CDR2 is YYDKDF in the germline V gene (reference sequence). The CDR3 runs to 15 residues. The V gene end was trimmed by 0 bases and the J gene end by 9 bases; junction bases not matched to a gene: 6. Drawing the rest from reference TRBV15 and TRBJ1-3, the complete variable domain is DAMVIQNPRYQVTQFGKPVTLSCSQTLNHNVMYWYQQKSSQAPKLLFHYYDKDFNNEADTPDNFQSRRPNTSFCFLDIRSPGLGDTAMYLCATSRERGTGRTIYFGEGSWLTVV.

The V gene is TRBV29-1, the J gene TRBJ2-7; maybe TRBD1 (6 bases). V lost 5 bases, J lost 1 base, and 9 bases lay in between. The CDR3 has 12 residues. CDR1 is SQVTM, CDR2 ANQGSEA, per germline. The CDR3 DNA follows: TGCAGCGTTTTAGGGGGTTCCTACGAGCAGTACTTC. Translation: CSVLGGSYEQYF.

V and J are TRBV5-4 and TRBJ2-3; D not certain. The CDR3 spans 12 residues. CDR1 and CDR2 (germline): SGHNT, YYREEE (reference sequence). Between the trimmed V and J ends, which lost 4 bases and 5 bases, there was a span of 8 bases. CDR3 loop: CASSPEGDTQYF. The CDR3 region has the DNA TGTGCCAGCAGCCCGGAAGGAGATACGCAGTATTTT.